This TCR beta chain was recorded in a study of shared clonotypes between healthy human individuals. Produced via immunoSEQ multiplex PCR; TCRdb's table is partial and in-frame only. The table lists about 960,000 clones, 76% of them singletons. This clonotype was obtained from a man aged 18 to 29 in good health. The specimen sequenced was memory CD4+ T cells sorted from blood. Subset described: CD45RA-negative fraction.

CDR3 loop: CASSPGNSYEQYF. The CDR3 DNA sequence: TGCGCCAGCAGCCCGGGGAACTCCTACGAGCAGTACTTC. J is TRBJ2-7 and V is TRBV5-1; D possibly corresponds to TRBD2 (5 bases). CDR1 and CDR2 from the germline V gene are SGHRS and YFSETQ. The germline V and J ends were trimmed by 4 bases and 0 bases, with 8 bases remaining between them. CDR3 length: 13 residues.